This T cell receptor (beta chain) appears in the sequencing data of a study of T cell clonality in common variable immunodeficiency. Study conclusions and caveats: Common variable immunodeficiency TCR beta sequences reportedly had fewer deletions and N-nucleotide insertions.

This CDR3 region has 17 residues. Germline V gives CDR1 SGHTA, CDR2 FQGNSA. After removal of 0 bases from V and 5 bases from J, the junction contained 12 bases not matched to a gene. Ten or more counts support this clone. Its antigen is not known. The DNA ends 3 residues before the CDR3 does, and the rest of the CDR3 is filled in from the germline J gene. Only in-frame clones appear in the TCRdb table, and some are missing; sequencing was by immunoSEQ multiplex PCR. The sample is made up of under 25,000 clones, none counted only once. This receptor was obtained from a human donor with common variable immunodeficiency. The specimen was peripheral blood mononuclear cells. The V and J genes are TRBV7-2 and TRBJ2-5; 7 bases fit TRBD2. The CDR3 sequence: CASSLAFGGRAGETQYF. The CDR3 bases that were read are TGTGCCAGCAGCTTAGCATTTGGGGGGAGGGCCGGGGAGACC. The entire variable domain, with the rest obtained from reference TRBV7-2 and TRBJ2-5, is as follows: GAGVSQSPSNKVTEKGKDVELRCDPISGHTALYWYRQSLGQGLEFLIYFQGNSAPDKSGLPSDRFSAERTGGSVSTLTIQRTQQEDSAVYLCASSLAFGGRAGETQYFGPGTRLLVL.